This T cell receptor (beta chain) is from a study of vaccination and CD4 T cells after COVID-19. Across the study: Sampling that followed vaccination took place a median approximately 76 days after dose two, within a range of 14 to 241.

As to treatment: roughly 10-day PBMC culture with coronavirus spike peptide pools or control peptides (ViraFEST assay). The Oncomine TCR Beta short-read assay sequenced DNA from cultured CD4+ T cells. In TCRdb, the PCR reads were re-called with MiXCR into one record per CDR3 protein. Among fewer than 9,000 distinct CDR3 sequences listed, roughly 70% were seen once. On this clonotype itself: Its antigen remains unidentified.

This sequence originates from a human donor who had recovered from COVID-19. The material sequenced was CD4+ T cells from blood, cultured in vitro.

CDR3 sequence reads: CSASKGRATQYF. The DNA of the CDR3 is TGCAGTGCTAGCAAGGGACGGGCGACCCAGTACTTC. The rearrangement links TRBV20-1 to TRBJ2-5; TRBD1 or TRBD2 may be the D gene (5 bases each). This CDR3 spans 12 amino acids. Germline V gene data show CDR1 as DFQATT and CDR2 as SNEGSKA (reference sequence). With 3 bases removed from V and 7 bases from J, the gap between germline ends came to 12 bases.